This is a list of T cell receptor beta chains from one sample in a study of cytomegalovirus exposure and HLA in healthy donors. Sequencing was performed with immunoSEQ multiplex PCR; in TCRdb, only in-frame clones are kept and a portion is missing. The top ten clones hold almost 8.5% of a sample with around 100,000 clones, 67% of them seen once. The sample was PBMCs. These receptors all stem from a young man in good health and CMV-seropositive. Both conserved end residues are part of each CDR3. D genes are given only for firm matches. The size of a clone is reported for some rows only, either as once, few or many, or as a class for expanded clones.

>.|TRBJ1-1|TRBV7-9|TRBD1
CASSSQSRDRYAEAFF
TGTGCCAGCAGCTCTCAGTCCCGGGACAGGTACGCTGAAGCTTTCTTT
>.|TRBJ1-1|TRBV12-5|TRBD1
CASGRDRARTEAFF
TGTGCTAGTGGTCGCGACAGGGCAAGAACTGAAGCTTTCTTT
>few|TRBJ1-4|TRBV19|.
CASSIPPHRVIGEKLFF
TGTGCCAGTAGTATACCCCCACACAGAGTCATTGGTGAAAAACTGTTTTTT
>.|TRBJ2-5|TRBV7-9|.
CASSLFRRGQETQYF
TGTGCCAGCAGCTTATTCAGGAGGGGACAAGAGACCCAGTACTTC
>.|TRBJ1-2|TRBV7-9|.
CASSLEQSYGYTF
TGTGCCAGCAGCTTAGAACAGAGCTATGGCTACACCTTC
>few|TRBJ1-3|TRBV4-2|.
CASSQGALDSSGNTIYF
TGTGCCAGCAGCCAAGGGGCGTTAGACAGCTCTGGAAACACCATATATTTT
>.|TRBJ1-2|TRBV7-2|.
CASSLMGPKPGYTF
TGTGCCAGCAGCTTAATGGGGCCCAAGCCAGGCTACACCTTC
>once|TRBJ2-1|TRBV28|TRBD2
CASRASGGAGNEQFF
TGTGCCAGCAGGGCTAGCGGGGGGGCGGGGAATGAGCAGTTCTTC
>.|TRBJ2-2|TRBV19|.
CASSQGNTGELFF
TGTGCCAGTAGCCAGGGTAACACCGGGGAGCTGTTTTTT
>.|TRBJ2-1|TRBV2|TRBD1
CASGGQGRGNEQFF
TGTGCCAGCGGCGGACAGGGGAGAGGCAATGAGCAGTTCTTC
>.|TRBJ2-5|TRBV6-1|TRBD2
CASQTSGPYQKTQYF
TGTGCCAGTCAGACTAGCGGGCCCTACCAGAAGACCCAGTACTTC
>.|TRBJ1-6|TRBV6-5|TRBD1
CASSNDRGIGSPLHF
TGTGCCAGCAGCAACGACAGGGGGATAGGTTCACCCCTCCACTTT
>once|TRBJ1-2|TRBV27|.
CASSLGRVGYGYTF
TGTGCCAGCAGTTTGGGGAGGGTTGGCTATGGCTACACCTTC
>.|TRBJ1-6|TRBV21-1|.
CASSNPRDREAGSPLHF
TGTGCCAGCAGCAACCCCCGGGACAGGGAAGCCGGATCACCCCTCCACTTT